This entry features one TCR beta chain sequence. This receptor's antigen is unknown. Base qualities were left out, and no much larger clone turns up one base away. Trimming removed 8 bases from V and 8 bases from J, leaving 18 bases between the germline ends. Taken from the germline V gene, the CDR1 and CDR2 loops are MDHEN and SYDVKM. Including the terminal cysteine and phenylalanine, the CDR3 comprises 14 residues. The retained sequence is limited to the CDR3, 42 bases, with the frame set at the first base. The data originate from a study of T cells after yellow fever vaccination (dated by TCRdb to between 2018 and 2020). In the study overall: The SMART-Seq v4 Ultra Low Input RNA kit was used to prepare libraries from fractions with low cell numbers. To follow T-cell clones before and after primary and booster YFV17D yellow fever vaccination, bulk TCR alpha and beta repertoires were sequenced over time. Two healthy male donors, one aged 18 to 29 and one aged 30 to 39 years, made up the cohort. Blood samples were taken at several timepoints before and after primary and secondary immunization, and bulk PBMC replicates and cell subsets were isolated.

TCR cDNA was made using 5'RACE template switching, a step that added a universal primer site and unique molecular identifiers. cDNA synthesis was primed from both the TCR alpha and TCR beta constant segments. Two PCR steps were used to amplify libraries, with sample barcodes and sequencing adapters being added in the second step. Libraries were sequenced on Illumina HiSeq 2500 (2x100 bp) or NovaSeq (2x150 bp). Concerning the study's data processing: MIGEC handled demultiplexing of reads and collapsing into UMI consensus sequences, while MiXCR performed V(D)J alignment. Using edgeR on replicate PBMC samples, clonotypes were called vaccine-responding if FDR was below 0.01 and the log2 fold change was above 5 up to day 15. Bulk clonotypes were assigned CD4 or CD8 identity according to which sequenced CD4 or CD8 repertoire held them at higher abundance. TCRdb passed the public sequencing reads through fastp at Q25 and MiXCR, retaining productive beta sequences. Every CDR3 protein is listed once, alongside the most common genes and DNA of its rows. Clone size and V and J calls follow TCRdb, not the original study. The table for this sample lists about 550,000 distinct CDR3 sequences; under 25% of them were counted only once. The biggest ten clones account for over 11% of the sample.

The sample's treatment or condition label, in plain terms: live attenuated yellow fever vaccine strain. At each blood-draw timepoint, two biological replicates of bulk PBMCs were collected. A standard Ficoll-Paque protocol was used to isolate PBMCs from peripheral blood. TriZol was used to extract RNA from bulk PBMCs, CD4 and CD8 fractions, and dextramer-positive and dextramer-negative fractions. The research as a whole found: Because abundant contaminating clonotypes from the bulk population could be contained in FACS-sorted repertoires, computational filtering was required. Most clones expanded after primary vaccination (approximately 95% of CD4 and 88% of CD8) were re-detected after the booster, suggesting that broad memory maintenance occurred. Compared with the primary T-cell response, the secondary T-cell response was weaker but faster, peaking on day 5 rather than day 15. Only two donors were included in the study, so the extent to which the findings can be generalized is limited. A small share of clonotypes was detected in both CD4 and CD8 compartments, with the overlap likely arising from convergent recombination.

The chain is assembled from TRBV28 and TRBJ1-4, with a tentative D gene TRBD1 over 5 matching bases. The input for sequencing was PBMCs, taken 15 days after the yellow fever booster vaccination. The clonotype comes from a man aged 25-45 years who received the YFV17D yellow fever vaccine. Here the CDR3 is given as CASGSPGEGEKLFF. The sequenced DNA is TGTGCCAGCGGCTCCCCCGGGGAGGGGGAAAAACTGTTTTTT.